The text below deals with one T cell receptor (beta chain). Antigen unknown. These data come from a study of cytomegalovirus exposure and HLA in healthy donors. The CDR3 has 16 residues. CDR1 is SGHRS, CDR2 YFSETQ, per germline. Trimming took 0 bases from V and 0 from J, leaving 12 bases between them. Generated by immunoSEQ multiplex PCR, the TCRdb table keeps only in-frame clones and is missing some. The sample holds fewer than 350,000 clones, 88% seen once. The approximately 120-subject validation cohort, separate from the approximately 670-subject first cohort, included the donors. Findings of the study overall: About 180 TCR beta chains were listed as cytomegalovirus-associated. Despite most TCR sequences being rare, some public TCRs occurred in many donors. CMV antigen specificity was confirmed in vitro for three CMV-associated chains.

This receptor was taken from a woman between 18 and 29 years old in good health and CMV-seronegative. The sample comprised PBMCs. V gene TRBV5-1 combines with J gene TRBJ1-1, with D unresolved. Here the CDR3 DNA reads TGCGCCAGCAGCTTGGCCCTCCAGCGCATGAACACTGAAGCTTTCTTT. Translation: CASSLALQRMNTEAFF. The full variable domain, with the rest looked up from reference TRBV5-1 and TRBJ1-1, is KAGVTQTPRYLIKTRGQQVTLSCSPISGHRSVSWYQQTPGQGLQFLFEYFSETQRNKGNFPGRFSGRQFSNSRSEMNVSTLELGDSALYLCASSLALQRMNTEAFFGQGTRLTVV.